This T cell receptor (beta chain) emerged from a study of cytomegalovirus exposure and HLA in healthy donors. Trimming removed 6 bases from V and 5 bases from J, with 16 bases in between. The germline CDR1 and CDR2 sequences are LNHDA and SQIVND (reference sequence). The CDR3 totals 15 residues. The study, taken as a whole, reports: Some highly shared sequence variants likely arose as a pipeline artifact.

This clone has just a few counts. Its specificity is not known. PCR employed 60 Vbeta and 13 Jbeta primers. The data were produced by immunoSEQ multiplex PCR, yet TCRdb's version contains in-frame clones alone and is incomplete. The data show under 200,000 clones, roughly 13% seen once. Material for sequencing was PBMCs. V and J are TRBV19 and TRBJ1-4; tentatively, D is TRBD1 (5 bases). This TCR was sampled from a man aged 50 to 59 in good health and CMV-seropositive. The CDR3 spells CASSYPVGGNEKLFF. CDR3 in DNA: TGTGCCAGTAGCTACCCTGTCGGGGGGAATGAAAAACTGTTTTTT.